This TCR beta chain is from a study of cytomegalovirus exposure and HLA in healthy donors. Findings of the study overall: A highly shared variant cluster was judged a likely technical artifact. With high specificity and sensitivity, the classifier reportedly diagnosed cytomegalovirus status.

The length of the CDR3 is 15 residues. CDR1 LNHDA and CDR2 SQIVND come from the germline V gene (reference sequence). V lost 6 bases, J lost 4 bases, and 9 bases stayed unmatched. Primers for the PCR totalled 60 Vbeta and 13 Jbeta. Assay: immunoSEQ multiplex PCR; the TCRdb copy retains only in-frame clones and omits some. The sample records tens of thousands of clones, approximately 75% being singletons. A word on this clone: Its antigen is unidentified.

Nominally healthy donors were sampled, though unrecorded immune exposures were likely. The receptor was isolated from a human donor in good health. V is TRBV19 and J is TRBJ1-2; 9 nucleotides line up with TRBD1. Sequenced: PBMCs. CDR3 in amino acids: CASSAQGALVYGYTF. Here the CDR3 DNA reads TGTGCCAGTAGCGCACAGGGGGCGCTTGTCTATGGCTACACCTTC.